A single sample gave rise to the 13 T cell receptor beta chains below, sequenced in a study of tumor-infiltrating lymphocytes in primary liver carcinoma. Germline DNA was also extracted, with blood RNA taken from unsorted whole blood. Starting material of around 490 ng total RNA yielded TCR beta cDNA via a constant-region primer. Three-round nested multiplex PCR performed with slightly modified ARM-PCR produced the TCR beta libraries. Researchers ran the first two PCR rounds for ten to eleven cycles each with TRBV1-TRBV30 forward primers and a C-beta reverse primer. TCRdb ran MiXCR on the multiplex PCR reads and lists one entry per CDR3 protein. The sample includes approximately 330,000 distinct CDR3 sequences, less than 70% seen only once; the top ten take about 6.3%. Source material: peripheral blood. The source is a man in his forties with primary liver carcinoma and hepatitis B virus infection.

In the case of this clonotype: This may be a read error, as it is one base from a much larger clone. The chain combines TRBV10-2 with TRBJ2-7; 15 bases fit TRBD2. The CDR3 extends over 18 amino acids. Germline assignment: CDR1 WSHSY and CDR2 SAAADI. The CDR3 sequence is CAISESWTSGRATPEQYF. DNA of the CDR3: TGCGCCATCAGTGAGTCGTGGACTAGCGGGAGGGCCACTCCCGAGCAGTACTTC.

This chain uses TRBV6-6 with TRBJ2-1; 8 bases agree with TRBD2. Unmatched junction bases numbered 14, after V lost 1 base and J lost 0 bases. The CDR3 consists of 20 residues. CDR1 and CDR2 from the germline V gene are MNHNY and SVGAGI (reference sequence). The CDR3 here is CASSYYSSGPLISSYNEQFF. CDR3 bases: TGTGCCAGCAGTTACTATTCTAGCGGGCCCCTAATTAGCTCCTACAATGAGCAGTTCTTC.

V and J are TRBV11-2 and TRBJ2-1; TRBD2 might be the D (5 bases). This CDR3 comprises 14 residues. Trimming stripped 0 bases from V and 7 bases from J, with 10 bases between. CDR1 is SGHAT, CDR2 FQNNGV, per germline. CDR3 sequence (DNA): TGTGCCAGCAGCTTAGAAACTAGTGTAAATGAGCAGTTCTTC. Translated: CASSLETSVNEQFF. The full variable domain, rest sourced from reference TRBV11-2 and TRBJ2-1, is EAGVAQSPRYKIIEKRQSVAFWCNPISGHATLYWYQQILGQGPKLLIQFQNNGVVDDSQLPKDRFSAERLKGVDSTLKIQPAKLEDSAVYLCASSLETSVNEQFFGPGTRLTVL.

This clonotype was counted many times. This rearrangement joins TRBV12-3 or TRBV12-4 to TRBJ2-1, with 7 bases identical to TRBD1. V lost 6 bases to trimming and J lost 7 bases; unmatched junction nucleotides: 9. CDR3 size: 14 residues. The chain's CDR3 is CASSRDRVKNEQFF. CDR3 DNA: TGTGCCAGCAGCCGCGACAGGGTTAAGAATGAGCAGTTCTTC.

On this clonotype itself: This could be a read error, since a much larger clone is one nucleotide away. This chain connects TRBV10-3 to TRBJ2-3, with TRBD2 matching over 8 bases. Germline lookup yields CDR1 ENHRY and CDR2 SYGVKD. This CDR3 contains 15 residues. The V and J ends lost 3 bases and 2 bases, in that order; junction bases with no gene match: 4. This CDR3 reads CAISDGGGPTDTQYF. The DNA for the CDR3 is TGTGCCATCAGTGACGGCGGGGGGCCCACAGATACGCAGTATTTT.

The chain combines TRBV6-1 with TRBJ2-7; the D is unclear. The ends were cut back, 5 bases at V and 3 bases at J, with 17 bases in the middle. The length of the CDR3 is 15 residues. CDR1 MNHNS and CDR2 SASEGT come from the germline V gene. This CDR3 is CASSRLGRVHYEQYF. CDR3 sequence (DNA): TGTGCCAGCAGTCGCCTAGGAAGGGTCCACTACGAGCAGTACTTC.

The V call is TRBV6-5, the J call TRBJ2-7; D possibly matches TRBD1 or TRBD2 (5 bases each). CDR1 is MNHEY, CDR2 SVGAGI, per germline. There are 17 residues in the CDR3. V was trimmed by 2 bases and J by 3 bases, leaving 20 bases between them. CDR3: CASSYRSGGTNFYEQYF. CDR3 nucleotides: TGTGCCAGCAGTTACCGGAGTGGTGGGACCAACTTCTACGAGCAGTACTTC.

Turning to this clonotype: A read error may be the cause here, since a much bigger clone is one base away. The J gene is TRBJ2-7, the V gene TRBV4-3; tentatively, D is TRBD2 (5 bases). CDR3 length: 13 amino acids. The germline CDR1 and CDR2 sequences are LGHNA and YSLEER. Here the CDR3 DNA reads TGCGCCAGCAGCCACGGGAAGGGTTATGAGCATTACTTC. Amino acid sequence: CASSHGKGYEHYF.

This clonotype was picked up one time. The junction does not match germline at one end; this may be a read error. CDR3 in DNA: TGTGCCAGCAAGAGGACAGGAGGAGCCAATGATCAGTTCTTC. This gives the protein CASKRTGGANDQFF. This rearrangement joins TRBV4-2 to TRBJ2-1; 7 bases line up with TRBD1. The CDR3 contains 14 residues. Germline V lookup: CDR1 LGHNA, CDR2 YNFKEQ.

This clonotype was detected only a few times. Compared with germline, one end of the junction differs, possibly owing to a read error. This chain joins TRBV7-9 and TRBJ2-1, with 8 bases matching TRBD1. This CDR3 comprises 15 residues. CDR1 is SEHNR and CDR2 is FQNEAQ in the germline V gene (reference sequence). The CDR3 nucleotides read TGTGCCAGCCAGCTGCAGGGGGCTTCCTACAATGAGCCGTTCTTC. This gives the protein CASQLQGASYNEPFF.

The rearrangement links TRBV11-2 to TRBJ1-2; D gene uncertain. The CDR3 is made up of 13 amino acids. With 6 bases removed from V and 3 bases from J, the gap between germline ends came to 11 bases. Per germline, CDR1 SGHAT and CDR2 FQNNGV. CDR3: CASRINGDYGYTF. Here the CDR3 DNA reads TGTGCCAGCAGGATTAACGGAGACTATGGCTACACCTTC.

Of note for this clonotype: An end of the junction differs from the germline gene, which may be a read error. This chain connects TRBV11-2 to TRBJ2-1; 11 nucleotides agree with TRBD2. The CDR3 has 14 residues. Germline values: CDR1 SGHAT, CDR2 FQNNGV. The CDR3 DNA reads TGTGGCAACTCGACTAGCGGGGCTACAATTGAGCTGTTCTTC. Translated, it gives CGNSTSGATIELFF. The whole variable domain, remainder taken from reference TRBV11-2 and TRBJ2-1, is EAGVAQSPRYKIIEKRQSVAFWCNPISGHATLYWYQQILGQGPKLLIQFQNNGVVDDSQLPKDRFSAERLKGVDSTLKIQPAKLEDSAVYLCGNSTSGATIELFFGPGTRLTVL.

This chain joins TRBV30 and TRBJ2-3, with TRBD2 matching 7 bases. The CDR3 is 13 amino acids. V lost 3 bases, J lost 2 bases, and 2 bases stayed unmatched. Germline loops: CDR1 GTSNPN, CDR2 SVGIG (reference sequence). The CDR3 DNA is TGTGCCTGGAGGGGGGGGAACACAGATACGCAGTATTTT. This sequence encodes CAWRGGNTDTQYF.